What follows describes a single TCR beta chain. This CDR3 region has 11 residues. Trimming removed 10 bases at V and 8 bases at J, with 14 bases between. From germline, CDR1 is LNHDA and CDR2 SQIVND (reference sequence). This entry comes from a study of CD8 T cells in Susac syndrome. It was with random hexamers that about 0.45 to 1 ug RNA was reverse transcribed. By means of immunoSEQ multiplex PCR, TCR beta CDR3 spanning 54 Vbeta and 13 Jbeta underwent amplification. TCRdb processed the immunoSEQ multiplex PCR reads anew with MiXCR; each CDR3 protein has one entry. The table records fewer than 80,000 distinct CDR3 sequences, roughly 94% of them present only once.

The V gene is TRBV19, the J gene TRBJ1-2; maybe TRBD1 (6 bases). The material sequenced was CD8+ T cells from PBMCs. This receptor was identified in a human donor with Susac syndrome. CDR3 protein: CAIRYGGGYTF. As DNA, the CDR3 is TGTGCCATTAGGTATGGGGGCGGCTACACCTTC.